The present T cell receptor (beta chain) was sequenced within a study of cytomegalovirus exposure and HLA in healthy donors. Study-wide context: When 398 donors were genotyped, roughly 82% of them were found to fall in the Caucasian-associated ancestry cluster. Study observations and caveats: One cluster of highly shared sequence variants probably arose as a sequencing artifact.

This clone was observed a handful of times. Its antigen is currently unknown. Primers: 60 Vbeta forward and 13 Jbeta reverse. Profiled with immunoSEQ multiplex PCR; TCRdb holds only in-frame clones, not every one. The top ten hold more than 1.5% of the sample, which has fewer than 70,000 clones, roughly 80% seen once. These donors, healthy bone marrow donors, were studied. CDR3 length: 13 residues. Trimming shortened V by 10 bases and J by 0 bases, and 11 bases separated the two germline ends. Germline V CDR1 and CDR2: ENHRY, SYGVKD. Sequenced input: PBMCs. The sequence came from a human donor in good health. The chain recombines TRBV10-3 with TRBJ2-3; a possible D gene is TRBD1 (6 bases). The CDR3 region is CATEDRSTDTQYF. The CDR3 coding sequence is TGTGCCACAGAGGACAGAAGCACAGATACGCAGTATTTT.